Listed below are T cell receptor beta chains from one sample, sequenced in a study of T cell changes during pregnancy in multiple sclerosis. TCRdb keeps only in-frame clones here, not all; method: immunoSEQ multiplex PCR. The profile covers 65,000 to 85,000 clones, with 91% appearing a single time and almost 1.5% taken by the ten largest. The material sequenced was peripheral blood, taken in the second trimester of pregnancy. The receptors come from a female donor with multiple sclerosis, enrolled in a pregnancy study. CDR3s include the opening cysteine and the closing phenylalanine or tryptophan. The order of the fields is J gene, clone size, V gene, D gene, CDR3 length, CDR3 protein, CDR3 DNA. The D gene is left open where the match is weak. The size of a clone is reported for some rows only, either as once, few or many, or as a class for expanded clones.

J: TRBJ2-5; size: NA; V: TRBV7-9; D: TRBD2; length: 15; CDR3: CASSSLAGPQETQYF; DNA: TGTGCCAGCAGCTCCCTAGCGGGGCCTCAAGAGACCCAGTACTTC
J: TRBJ2-7; size: NA; V: TRBV7-9; D: NA; length: 15; CDR3: CASSLPFGSSYEQYF; DNA: TGTGCCAGCAGCTTACCGTTCGGGAGTAGTTACGAGCAGTACTTC
J: TRBJ2-1; size: once; V: TRBV10-3; D: NA; length: 16; CDR3: CAISESWGAGEDEQFF; DNA: TGTGCCATCAGTGAGTCATGGGGGGCGGGAGAGGATGAGCAGTTCTTC
J: TRBJ2-3; size: NA; V: TRBV5-1; D: NA; length: 14; CDR3: CASTRRGGSDTQYF; DNA: TGCGCCAGCACACGTAGGGGGGGCTCAGATACGCAGTATTTT
J: TRBJ2-7; size: NA; V: TRBV19; D: TRBD2; length: 15; CDR3: CASSMWASGSYEQYF; DNA: TGTGCCAGTAGTATGTGGGCTAGCGGGTCCTACGAGCAGTACTTC
J: TRBJ1-1; size: once; V: TRBV18; D: TRBD1; length: 15; CDR3: CASSPNNRGGTEAFF; DNA: TGTGCCAGCTCTCCTAATAACAGGGGTGGCACTGAAGCTTTCTTT
J: TRBJ1-2; size: NA; V: TRBV4-3; D: NA; length: 14; CDR3: CASSQGSTGNGYTF; DNA: TGCGCCAGCAGCCAAGGGTCGACGGGGAATGGCTACACCTTC
J: TRBJ1-3; size: NA; V: TRBV7-8; D: NA; length: 13; CDR3: CASSWDTGNTIYF; DNA: TGTGCCAGCAGCTGGGACACTGGAAACACCATATATTTT
J: TRBJ1-2; size: NA; V: TRBV6-1; D: TRBD1; length: 12; CDR3: CAIDRGDYGYTF; DNA: TGTGCCATCGACAGGGGGGACTATGGCTACACCTTC
J: TRBJ2-3; size: NA; V: TRBV7-3; D: TRBD2; length: 14; CDR3: CASSLRLAADTQYF; DNA: TGTGCCAGCAGCTTAAGACTAGCCGCAGATACGCAGTATTTT
J: TRBJ2-3; size: NA; V: TRBV14; D: TRBD1; length: 16; CDR3: CASSNTRDRLIGTQYF; DNA: TGTGCCAGCAGCAACACTCGGGACAGACTTATTGGTACGCAGTATTTT
J: TRBJ1-4; size: NA; V: TRBV29-1; D: NA; length: 13; CDR3: CSVERMTNEKLFF; DNA: TGCAGCGTTGAGCGGATGACTAATGAAAAACTGTTTTTT
J: TRBJ2-1; size: NA; V: TRBV18; D: NA; length: 11; CDR3: CASSIYNEQFF; DNA: TGTGCCAGCTCAATATACAATGAGCAGTTCTTC
J: TRBJ2-1; size: NA; V: TRBV1; D: NA; length: 18; CDR3: CTSSQATSGSWCGNEQFF; DNA: TGCACCAGCAGCCAAGCAACTAGCGGGAGTTGGTGTGGGAATGAGCAGTTCTTC
J: TRBJ2-4; size: NA; V: TRBV7-9; D: NA; length: 14; CDR3: CASSLTIVSGIQYF; DNA: TGTGCCAGCAGCTTAACGATAGTCAGCGGCATTCAGTACTTC
J: TRBJ1-2; size: NA; V: TRBV27; D: NA; length: 12; CDR3: CASKSNSYGYTF; DNA: TGTGCCAGCAAAAGCAATTCCTATGGCTACACCTTC
J: TRBJ1-3; size: NA; V: TRBV6-6; D: NA; length: 14; CDR3: CASRPGEGGNTIYF; DNA: TGTGCCAGCAGACCCGGGGAAGGAGGAAACACCATATATTTT
J: TRBJ1-6; size: once; V: TRBV14; D: NA; length: 15; CDR3: CASSHGASYNSPLHF; DNA: TGTGCCAGCAGCCACGGTGCATCCTATAATTCACCCCTCCACTTT
J: TRBJ1-3; size: NA; V: TRBV7-2; D: TRBD1; length: 15; CDR3: CASSPQGTDGNTIYF; DNA: TGTGCCAGCAGCCCACAGGGGACCGATGGAAACACCATATATTTT
J: TRBJ2-3; size: NA; V: TRBV30; D: TRBD1; length: 15; CDR3: CAWSGLGQGTDTQYF; DNA: TGTGCCTGGAGTGGGTTGGGACAGGGGACAGATACGCAGTATTTT
J: TRBJ2-2; size: NA; V: TRBV7-8; D: TRBD2; length: 17; CDR3: CASSSGLAGGNTGELFF; DNA: TGTGCCAGCAGCTCGGGACTAGCGGGAGGGAACACCGGGGAGCTGTTTTTT
J: TRBJ1-2; size: NA; V: TRBV5-4; D: NA; length: 13; CDR3: CASSLDSWSGYTF; DNA: TGTGCCAGCAGCTTGGACAGCTGGTCTGGCTACACCTTC
J: TRBJ2-7; size: NA; V: TRBV18; D: NA; length: 13; CDR3: CASSPPGRNEQYF; DNA: TGTGCCAGCTCACCACCGGGGAGGAACGAGCAGTACTTC
J: TRBJ1-2; size: NA; V: TRBV29-1; D: TRBD1; length: 14; CDR3: CSVEDRTGDYGYTF; DNA: TGCAGCGTTGAAGATCGTACAGGGGACTATGGCTACACCTTC
J: TRBJ2-1; size: NA; V: TRBV5-6; D: NA; length: 16; CDR3: CASSLGPGEGYNEQFF; DNA: TGTGCCAGCAGCTTGGGTCCGGGAGAAGGCTACAATGAGCAGTTCTTC
J: TRBJ2-7; size: NA; V: TRBV5-6; D: NA; length: 15; CDR3: CASSLGTQQLYEQYF; DNA: TGTGCCAGCAGCCTAGGGACACAGCAACTCTACGAGCAGTACTTC
J: TRBJ2-1; size: NA; V: TRBV30; D: NA; length: 15; CDR3: CAWTGGTSSYNEQFF; DNA: TGTGCCTGGACCGGCGGGACGAGCTCCTACAATGAGCAGTTCTTC
J: TRBJ2-7; size: NA; V: TRBV27; D: NA; length: 13; CDR3: CASSFLGQNHLYF; DNA: TGTGCCAGCAGTTTCCTAGGACAGAACCACCTGTACTTC
J: TRBJ2-3; size: NA; V: TRBV9; D: TRBD2; length: 17; CDR3: CASSVAGASGGTDTQYF; DNA: TGTGCCAGCAGCGTAGCGGGGGCTAGCGGGGGGACAGATACGCAGTATTTT
J: TRBJ2-7; size: NA; V: TRBV2; D: TRBD2; length: 14; CDR3: CASSVAGGPQGQYF; DNA: TGTGCCAGCAGTGTAGCGGGAGGGCCTCAGGGGCAGTACTTC
J: TRBJ2-3; size: NA; V: TRBV25-1; D: TRBD1; length: 15; CDR3: CASREDRSNTDTQYF; DNA: TGTGCCAGCAGGGAGGACAGGAGCAACACAGATACGCAGTATTTT
J: TRBJ1-6; size: NA; V: TRBV6-4; D: NA; length: 14; CDR3: CASSPGFDNSPLHF; DNA: TGTGCCAGCAGTCCAGGTTTCGATAATTCACCCCTCCACTTT
J: TRBJ1-5; size: NA; V: TRBV19; D: NA; length: 15; CDR3: CASSIPGQSNQPQHF; DNA: TGTGCCAGTAGTATACCCGGACAGAGCAATCAGCCCCAGCATTTT
J: TRBJ1-1; size: NA; V: TRBV10-3; D: TRBD1; length: 14; CDR3: CAIRRTGRNTEAFF; DNA: TGTGCCATCAGAAGGACAGGCCGAAACACTGAAGCTTTCTTT
J: TRBJ1-6; size: NA; V: TRBV10-3; D: TRBD1; length: 15; CDR3: CAIGGQAIYNSPLHF; DNA: TGTGCCATCGGAGGACAGGCGATCTATAATTCACCCCTCCACTTT
J: TRBJ2-3; size: NA; V: TRBV29-1; D: NA; length: 15; CDR3: CSVGASVSSTDTQYF; DNA: TGCAGCGTTGGCGCCTCAGTTAGCAGCACAGATACGCAGTATTTT
J: TRBJ2-2; size: NA; V: TRBV10-1; D: TRBD2; length: 17; CDR3: CASSESGREGPTGELFF; DNA: TGCGCCAGCAGTGAGTCGGGGCGGGAGGGCCCCACCGGGGAGCTGTTTTTT
J: TRBJ1-5; size: NA; V: TRBV6-5; D: NA; length: 14; CDR3: CASKTAYSNQPQHF; DNA: TGTGCCAGCAAGACAGCTTATAGCAATCAGCCCCAGCATTTT
J: TRBJ2-1; size: once; V: TRBV10-3; D: TRBD2; length: 15; CDR3: CAISSPGGPGNEQFF; DNA: TGTGCCATCAGTTCGCCGGGAGGGCCGGGAAATGAGCAGTTCTTC
J: TRBJ1-2; size: NA; V: TRBV7-2; D: TRBD1; length: 15; CDR3: CASSLGLQGDHGYTF; DNA: TGTGCCAGCAGCTTAGGACTACAGGGGGACCATGGCTACACCTTC
J: TRBJ1-2; size: NA; V: TRBV5-1; D: TRBD1; length: 15; CDR3: CASSSNPGQGSGYTF; DNA: TGCGCCAGCAGCTCGAACCCGGGACAGGGCTCTGGCTACACCTTC
J: TRBJ2-5; size: NA; V: TRBV6-5; D: TRBD1; length: 15; CDR3: CASSLLTGTEETQYF; DNA: TGTGCCAGCAGTCTTTTAACCGGGACAGAAGAGACCCAGTACTTC
J: TRBJ2-1; size: NA; V: TRBV5-4; D: NA; length: 14; CDR3: CASSLPPSLNEQFF; DNA: TGTGCCAGCAGCCTCCCGCCTAGTTTAAATGAGCAGTTCTTC
J: TRBJ1-3; size: NA; V: TRBV25-1; D: NA; length: 15; CDR3: CASSDELDSGNTIYF; DNA: TGTGCCAGCAGTGACGAGCTAGACTCTGGAAACACCATATATTTT
J: TRBJ2-7; size: NA; V: TRBV4-3; D: NA; length: 15; CDR3: CASSQDLGVGYEQYF; DNA: TGCGCCAGCAGCCAAGATCTAGGGGTTGGGTACGAGCAGTACTTC
J: TRBJ1-1; size: few; V: TRBV30; D: TRBD1; length: 12; CDR3: CAWNLQGTEAFF; DNA: TGTGCCTGGAACCTACAGGGGACTGAAGCTTTCTTT
J: TRBJ1-1; size: NA; V: TRBV6-5; D: NA; length: 15; CDR3: CASSLNREGNTEAFF; DNA: TGTGCCAGCAGCCTTAACCGGGAGGGGAACACTGAAGCTTTCTTT
J: TRBJ2-7; size: NA; V: TRBV23-1; D: TRBD1; length: 18; CDR3: CASSQSLEGDRVGYEQYF; DNA: TGCGCCAGCAGTCAATCCCTGGAGGGGGACAGGGTAGGCTACGAGCAGTACTTC
J: TRBJ1-2; size: NA; V: TRBV30; D: NA; length: 11; CDR3: CACSTSGGYTF; DNA: TGTGCCTGTAGCACGTCGGGAGGCTACACCTTC
J: TRBJ2-2; size: NA; V: TRBV4-2; D: NA; length: 16; CDR3: CASSQTGAAYTGELFF; DNA: TGTGCCAGCAGCCAAACTGGCGCAGCGTACACCGGGGAGCTGTTTTTT
J: TRBJ1-3; size: NA; V: TRBV29-1; D: NA; length: 13; CDR3: CSVEAGSGNTIYF; DNA: TGCAGCGTTGAGGCGGGCTCTGGAAACACCATATATTTT